This TCR beta chain was obtained from a study of cytomegalovirus exposure and HLA in healthy donors. PCR amplification relied on 60 Vbeta primers (plus 13 Jbeta primers). Assay used: immunoSEQ multiplex PCR; TCRdb lists only in-frame clones, some missing. The sample has roughly 130,000 clones; about three quarters are singletons. The study's findings and limits: A later analysis, which compared TCR beta chains of equal frequency, found the HLA-associated ones more clonally expanded. Many donors shared some public TCRs, even though most TCR sequences were rare.

A word on this clone: No antigen is known for it.

Per the germline V gene, CDR1 is SGHVS and CDR2 is FQNEAQ. This CDR3 is built from 16 residues. The germline V and J ends were trimmed by 0 bases and 5 bases, with 16 bases remaining between them. This receptor was taken from a male donor in good health and CMV-seropositive. The chain recombines TRBV7-8 with TRBJ1-1; no definite D call. What was sequenced was PBMCs. The CDR3 reads CASSLAPLRVRTEAFF. In DNA form, the CDR3 reads TGTGCCAGCAGCTTAGCCCCCCTGAGGGTGAGGACTGAAGCTTTCTTT.